This note documents a single T cell receptor beta chain sequence. Sequencing was performed with immunoSEQ multiplex PCR; in TCRdb, only in-frame clones are kept and a portion is missing. The sample includes about 2 million clones, roughly 94% of them seen just once. The data were taken from a study of shared clonotypes between healthy human individuals. The CDR3 contains 15 residues. The V gene end was trimmed by 4 bases and the J gene end by 2 bases; junction bases not matched to a gene: 6. Per germline, CDR1 SGDLS and CDR2 YYNGEE. Terminally differentiated effector memory CD45RA+ cells were left out of the naive CD8 fraction, which was CD45RO-negative and positively selected for CCR7.

Sequenced: naive CD8+ T cells sorted from blood. V is TRBV9 and J is TRBJ2-1, with 7 nucleotides matching TRBD2. The sequence came from a man younger than 30 in good health. The CDR3 loop reads CASSPRRETYNEQFF. In DNA, the CDR3 is TGTGCCAGCAGCCCTCGGCGGGAGACCTACAATGAGCAGTTCTTC.